This TCR beta chain was sequenced for a study of blood T cell repertoires in COVID-19. Across the whole study: Donors in the United States, Italy and Spain gave samples during acute or convalescent COVID-19. PBMCs, B-cell-depleted T cells, or T cells provided the cDNA or gDNA that made up the material.

How the authors handled the data: Amplified reference gene primers provided the basis for estimating nucleated cell counts. TCRdb's copy holds only in-frame clones and misses some; the assay was immunoSEQ multiplex PCR. V, J and clone size are taken as reported in that table, and D and trimming were inferred from the DNA itself. The data show some 57,000 clones, with more than 90% seen just once and roughly 6.2% held by the top ten. J was trimmed by 4 bases and V by 7 bases; bases with no gene match: 6. The CDR3 totals 14 residues. CDR1 and CDR2 (germline): KGHDR, SFDVKD. The TCR originated in a human donor in a cohort sampled during active COVID-19. The sequenced sample was peripheral blood. The V gene is TRBV24-1, the J gene TRBJ2-1, with 7 bases identical to TRBD1. For the CDR3, the DNA is TGTGCCACCAGCACCCGGGACAGTTACAATGAGCAGTTCTTC. Encoded protein: CATSTRDSYNEQFF.